The clone carrying this T cell receptor (beta chain) has a handful of counts. No antigen is known for it. The data derive from a study of cytomegalovirus exposure and HLA in healthy donors. General study points: TCR beta V- and J-gene trimming was later associated with a missense DCLRE1C variant. Across donors, presence/absence analyses took sequencing depth to be roughly uniform.

V lost 0 bases and J lost 6, with 16 bases in between. This CDR3 has 17 residues. CDR1 and CDR2 from the germline V gene are SGHRS and YFSETQ. Use of 60 Vbeta and 13 Jbeta primers characterized the PCR. Method: immunoSEQ multiplex PCR; TCRdb's copy keeps in-frame clones and lacks some. The sample yields about 110,000 clones, roughly 70% seen once. The source is a woman between 40 and 55 years old in good health and CMV-seronegative. Sequenced input: PBMCs. V gene TRBV5-1 combines with J gene TRBJ1-6, with TRBD1 as a possible D gene (5 bases). This chain's CDR3 is CASSLVRLGLFNSPLHF. CDR3 sequence (DNA): TGCGCCAGCAGCTTGGTGAGGCTGGGACTCTTTAATTCACCCCTCCACTTT.